This entry is about one TCR beta chain. As originally analysed: Reference gene primer amplification in the assay estimated nucleated cell counts. Here immunoSEQ multiplex PCR was the method, and the copy in TCRdb shows in-frame clones only, minus some. V and J calls and clone size are as listed in that table; D and trimming were resolved from the DNA. The sample includes 120,000 or so clones, 82% of them seen just once. This specimen comes from a study of blood T cell repertoires in COVID-19. Study-level background: Samples representing acute and convalescent COVID-19 were sourced from the United States, Italy and Spain. PBMCs, B-cell-depleted T cells, or T cells provided the cDNA or gDNA that made up the material.

V shed 5 bases, J shed 6 bases, and the junction held 6 bases outside the gene matches. This CDR3 contains 14 residues. Germline V gene sequence: CDR1 LGHDT, CDR2 YNNKEL (reference sequence). This TCR was sampled from a woman aged 70-85 years with acute or convalescent COVID-19. The chain links TRBV3-1 (or the pseudogene TRBV3-2) to TRBJ1-5; 8 bases are a match to TRBD1. Sequencing used peripheral blood. This CDR3 reads CASSSGQGGQPQHF. The CDR3 region has the DNA TGTGCCAGCAGCTCCGGACAGGGTGGTCAGCCCCAGCATTTT.